This TCR beta chain comes out of a study of cytomegalovirus exposure and HLA in healthy donors. The study, taken as a whole, reports: The availability of immune exposure information extended only to CMV serostatus. Analyzed later, most CMV-associated TCR beta chains appeared HLA-restricted. Follow-up analysis seemed to connect common viral pathogens with several of the most significant clusters identified.

Primers: 60 Vbeta forward and 13 Jbeta reverse. TCRdb keeps only in-frame clones here, not all; method: immunoSEQ multiplex PCR. The table includes 150,000 to 200,000 clones, about 80% detected once. The germline V and J ends were trimmed by 2 bases and 2 bases, with 10 bases remaining between them. CDR3 length equals 14 residues. The V gene's germline CDR1 is MNHEY and CDR2 SMNVEV (reference sequence). To note about this clone: Its antigen remains unknown.

The TCR was taken from a man aged 40-55 years in good health and CMV-seropositive. Specimen: PBMCs. The chain has TRBV27 and TRBJ2-7; D ambiguous. The CDR3 sequence is CASSLAGTTYEQYF. In nucleotides, the CDR3 is TGTGCCAGCAGTTTAGCTGGCACCACCTACGAGCAGTACTTC.